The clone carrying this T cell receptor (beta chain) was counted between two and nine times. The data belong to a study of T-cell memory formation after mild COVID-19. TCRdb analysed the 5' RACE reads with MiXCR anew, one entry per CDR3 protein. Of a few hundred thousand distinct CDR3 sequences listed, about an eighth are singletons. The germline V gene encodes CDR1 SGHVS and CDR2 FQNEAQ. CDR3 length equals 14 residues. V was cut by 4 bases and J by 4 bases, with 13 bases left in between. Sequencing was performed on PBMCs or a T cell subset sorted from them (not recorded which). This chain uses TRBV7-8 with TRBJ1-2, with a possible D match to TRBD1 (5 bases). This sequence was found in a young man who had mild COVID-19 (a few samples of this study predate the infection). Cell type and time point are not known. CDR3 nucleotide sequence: TGTGCCAGCAGCTCGCTTGGGGGTGTCTATGGCTACACCTTC. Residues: CASSSLGGVYGYTF.